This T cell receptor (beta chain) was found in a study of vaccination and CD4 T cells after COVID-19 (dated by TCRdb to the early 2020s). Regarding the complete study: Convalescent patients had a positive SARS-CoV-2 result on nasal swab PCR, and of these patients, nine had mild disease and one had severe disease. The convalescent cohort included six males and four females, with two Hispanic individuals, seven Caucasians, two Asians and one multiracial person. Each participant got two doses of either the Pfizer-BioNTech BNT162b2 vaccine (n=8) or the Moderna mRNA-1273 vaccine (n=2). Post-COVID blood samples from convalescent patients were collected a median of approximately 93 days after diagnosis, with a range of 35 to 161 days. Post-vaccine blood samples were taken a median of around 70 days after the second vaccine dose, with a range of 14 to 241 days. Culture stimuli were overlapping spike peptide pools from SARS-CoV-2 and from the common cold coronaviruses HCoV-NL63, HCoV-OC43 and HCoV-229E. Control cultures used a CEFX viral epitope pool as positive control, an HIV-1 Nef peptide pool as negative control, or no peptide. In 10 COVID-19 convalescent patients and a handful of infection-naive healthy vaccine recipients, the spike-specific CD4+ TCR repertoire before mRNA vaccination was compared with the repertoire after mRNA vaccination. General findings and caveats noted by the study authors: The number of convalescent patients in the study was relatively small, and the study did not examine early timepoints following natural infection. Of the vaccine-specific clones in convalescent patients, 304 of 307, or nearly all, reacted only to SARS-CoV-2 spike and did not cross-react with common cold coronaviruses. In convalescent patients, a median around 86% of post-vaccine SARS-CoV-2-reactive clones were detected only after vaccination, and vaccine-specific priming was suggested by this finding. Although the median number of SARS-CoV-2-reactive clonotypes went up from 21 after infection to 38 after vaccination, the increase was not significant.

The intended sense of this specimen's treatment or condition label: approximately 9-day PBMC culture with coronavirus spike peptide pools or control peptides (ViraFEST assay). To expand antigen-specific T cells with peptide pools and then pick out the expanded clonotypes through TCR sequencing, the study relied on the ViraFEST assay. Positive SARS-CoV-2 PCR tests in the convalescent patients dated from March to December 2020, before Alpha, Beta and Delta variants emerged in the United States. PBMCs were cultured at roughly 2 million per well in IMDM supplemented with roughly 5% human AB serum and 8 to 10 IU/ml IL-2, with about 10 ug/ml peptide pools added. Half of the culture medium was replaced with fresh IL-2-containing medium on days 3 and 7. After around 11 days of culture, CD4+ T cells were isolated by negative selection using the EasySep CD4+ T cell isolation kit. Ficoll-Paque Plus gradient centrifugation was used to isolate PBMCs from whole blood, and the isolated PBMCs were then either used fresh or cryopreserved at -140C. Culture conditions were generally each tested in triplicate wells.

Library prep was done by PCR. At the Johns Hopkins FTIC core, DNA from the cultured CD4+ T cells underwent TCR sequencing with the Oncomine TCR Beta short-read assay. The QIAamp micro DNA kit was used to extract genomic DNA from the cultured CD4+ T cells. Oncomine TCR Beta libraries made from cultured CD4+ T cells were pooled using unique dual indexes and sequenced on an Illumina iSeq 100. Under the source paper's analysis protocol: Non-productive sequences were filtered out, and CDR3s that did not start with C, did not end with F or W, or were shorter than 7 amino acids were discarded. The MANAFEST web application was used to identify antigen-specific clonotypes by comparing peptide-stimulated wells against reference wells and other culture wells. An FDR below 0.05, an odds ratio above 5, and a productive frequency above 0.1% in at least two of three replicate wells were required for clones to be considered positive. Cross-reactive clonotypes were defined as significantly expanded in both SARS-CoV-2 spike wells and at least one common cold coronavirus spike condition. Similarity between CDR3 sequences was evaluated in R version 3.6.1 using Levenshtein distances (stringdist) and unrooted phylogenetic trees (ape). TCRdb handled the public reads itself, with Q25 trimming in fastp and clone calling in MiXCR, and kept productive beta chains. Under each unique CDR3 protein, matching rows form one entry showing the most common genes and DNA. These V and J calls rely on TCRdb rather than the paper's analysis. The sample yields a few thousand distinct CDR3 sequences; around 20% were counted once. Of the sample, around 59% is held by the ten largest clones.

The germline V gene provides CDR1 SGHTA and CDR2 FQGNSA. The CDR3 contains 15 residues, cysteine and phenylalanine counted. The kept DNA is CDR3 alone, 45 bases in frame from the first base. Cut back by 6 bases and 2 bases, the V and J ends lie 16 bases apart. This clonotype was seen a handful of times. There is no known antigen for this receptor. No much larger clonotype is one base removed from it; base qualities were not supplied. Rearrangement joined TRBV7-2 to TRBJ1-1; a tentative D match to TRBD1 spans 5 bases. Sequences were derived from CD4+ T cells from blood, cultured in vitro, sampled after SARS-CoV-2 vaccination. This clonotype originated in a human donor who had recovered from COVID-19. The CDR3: CASRSRALFNTEAFF. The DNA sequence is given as TGTGCCAGCAGGTCCAGGGCCCTTTTTAACACTGAAGCTTTCTTT. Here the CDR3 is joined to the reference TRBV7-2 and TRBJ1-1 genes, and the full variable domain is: GAGVSQSPSNKVTEKGKDVELRCDPISGHTALYWYRQSLGQGLEFLIYFQGNSAPDKSGLPSDRFSAERTGGSVSTLTIQRTQQEDSAVYLCASRSRALFNTEAFFGQGTRLTVV.